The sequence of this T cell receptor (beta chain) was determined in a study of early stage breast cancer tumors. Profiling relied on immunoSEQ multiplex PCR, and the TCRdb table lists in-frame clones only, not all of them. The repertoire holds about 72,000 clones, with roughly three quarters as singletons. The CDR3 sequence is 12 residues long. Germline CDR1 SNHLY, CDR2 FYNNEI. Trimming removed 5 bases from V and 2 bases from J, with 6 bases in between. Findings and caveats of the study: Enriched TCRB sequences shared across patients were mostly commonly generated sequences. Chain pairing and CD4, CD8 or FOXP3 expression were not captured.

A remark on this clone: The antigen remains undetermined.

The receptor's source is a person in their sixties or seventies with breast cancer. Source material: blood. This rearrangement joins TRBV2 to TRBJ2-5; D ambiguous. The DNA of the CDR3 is TGTGCCAGCAGTCGCAGACAAGAGACCCAGTACTTC. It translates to CASSRRQETQYF.